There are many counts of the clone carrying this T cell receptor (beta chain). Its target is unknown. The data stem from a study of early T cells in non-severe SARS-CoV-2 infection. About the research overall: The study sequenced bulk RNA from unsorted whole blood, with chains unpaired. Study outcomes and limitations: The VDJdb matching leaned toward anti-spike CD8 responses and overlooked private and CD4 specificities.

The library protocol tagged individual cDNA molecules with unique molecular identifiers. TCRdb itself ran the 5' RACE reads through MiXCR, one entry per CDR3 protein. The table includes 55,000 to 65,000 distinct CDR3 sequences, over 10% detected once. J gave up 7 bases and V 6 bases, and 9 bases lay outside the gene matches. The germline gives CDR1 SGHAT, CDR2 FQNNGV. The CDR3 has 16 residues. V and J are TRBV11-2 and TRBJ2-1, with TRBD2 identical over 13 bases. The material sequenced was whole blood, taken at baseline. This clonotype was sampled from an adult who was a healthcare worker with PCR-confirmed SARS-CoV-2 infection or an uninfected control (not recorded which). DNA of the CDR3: TGTGCCAGCAGTGGGATCGGGACTAGCGGGAAGAATGAGCAGTTCTTC. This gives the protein CASSGIGTSGKNEQFF.